This entry lists 5 T cell receptor beta chains sequenced from one sample in a study of Tregs in tolerant kidney transplant recipients. Sequenced by immunoSEQ multiplex PCR; TCRdb stores in-frame clones only, minus some. The table has around 85,000 clones, under 95% seen once; the top ten hold 0.34%. The sample in question was Tregs from blood, obtained before the transplant. The receptors derive from a human donor who received a combined kidney and bone marrow transplant.

In the case of this clone: At one end the junction does not follow the germline gene, possibly because of a read error. The identical CDR3 is also encoded by other nucleotide sequences in the sample. V gene TRBV11-3 combines with J gene TRBJ2-2; D could derive from TRBD1 or TRBD2 (5 bases each). Germline V gene sequence: CDR1 SGHNT, CDR2 YENEEA. CDR3 length: 15 residues. The CDR3 sequence: CASSFGTPNTGELFF. The CDR3 bases are TGCGCCAGCAGCTTCGGGACCCCGAACACCGGGGAGCTGTTTTTT.

This clone was detected only once. The chain recombines TRBV7-3 with TRBJ2-3, with D unclear. V lost 2 bases, J lost 2 bases, and 5 bases lay in between. The CDR3 has 13 amino acids. Per germline, CDR1 SGHTA and CDR2 FQGTGA. CDR3 sequence reads: CASSLPSTDTQYF. For the CDR3, the DNA is TGTGCCAGCAGCTTACCCTCCACAGATACGCAGTATTTT.

Remarks on this clone: The junction departs from germline at one end; a sequencing error may be responsible. The rearrangement links TRBV18 to TRBJ2-7; D ambiguous. The CDR3 length is 13 residues. The germline V gene has CDR1 KGHSH and CDR2 LQKENI. The chain's CDR3 is CASSSPVTNEQYF. DNA for the CDR3: TGTGCCAGCTCATCACCGGTTACAAACGAGCAGTACTTC.

The rearrangement uses TRBV28 and TRBJ2-7; 8 bases fit TRBD1. CDR1 and CDR2 (germline): MDHEN, SYDVKM. The CDR3 sequence is 14 residues long. Unmatched junction bases numbered 6, after V lost 6 bases and J lost 2 bases. The CDR3 DNA sequence: TGTGCCAGCAGCCGGGACAGGCGAACCTACGAGCAGTACTTC. Its translation is CASSRDRRTYEQYF. The whole variable domain, remainder taken from reference TRBV28 and TRBJ2-7, is DVKVTQSSRYLVKRTGEKVFLECVQDMDHENMFWYRQDPGLGLRLIYFSYDVKMKEKGDIPEGYSVSREKKERFSLILESASTNQTSMYLCASSRDRRTYEQYFGPGTRLTVT.

J is TRBJ2-1 and V is TRBV5-4; the D is unclear. Per the germline V gene, CDR1 is SGHNT and CDR2 is YYREEE (reference sequence). V was shortened by 0 bases and J by 0 bases, with 7 bases between the two germline ends. The CDR3 has 15 amino acids. The DNA of the CDR3 is TGTGCCAGCAGCTTGGCAGGTACCTCCTACAATGAGCAGTTCTTC. Amino acids: CASSLAGTSYNEQFF.